This T cell receptor beta chain derives from a study of shared clonotypes between healthy human individuals. Background on the study: Donors consisted of a couple of women and a few men between 18 and 49. Overall study results and limits: In four donors, around 4.5% of naive CD4 clonotypes appeared in common. Clonotypes not shared had lower generation probabilities than those common to all four donors.

Naive CD8 cells, CD45RO-negative and positively selected for CCR7, excluded terminally differentiated effector memory CD45RA+ cells. This table comes from immunoSEQ multiplex PCR, and its TCRdb copy is limited to in-frame clones, with some not included. The table records roughly 2 million clones, approximately 95% of them present only once. Remarks on this clone: The antigen is not known.

The CDR3 is 15 residues long. V dropped 6 bases and J dropped 5; count of bases not matched to a gene: 6. CDR1 SGHNT and CDR2 YYREEE come from the germline V gene (reference sequence). The sequence was collected from a young man in good health. The rearrangement links TRBV5-4 to TRBJ2-3, with TRBD2 matching 13 bases. Sequenced sample: naive CD8+ T cells sorted from blood. For the CDR3, the DNA is TGTGCCAGCAACCTGGGACTAGCGGGGAAAGATACGCAGTATTTT. Translating gives CASNLGLAGKDTQYF.